Described below is a single T cell receptor (beta chain) sequence and its context. The sample comes from a study of T cells in Graves' hyperthyroidism and ophthalmopathy. Across the whole study: Peripheral blood was obtained at initial diagnosis, preceding any treatment.

Amplified regions were TCR beta CDR3 sequences from RNA transcripts. During a first-round RT-PCR of the TCR CDR3, the HTBI primer set was used. One entry per CDR3 protein, called by TCRdb with MiXCR from the multiplex PCR reads. The data hold approximately 600,000 distinct CDR3 sequences, with 20% observed a single time. Duration under 3 months, a NOSPECS grade of at least 4, and a Clinical Activity Score of at least 3 characterized the ophthalmopathy patients. CDR3 length: 15 amino acids. Trimming cost V 4 bases and J 6 bases; bases outside gene matches: 9. CDR1 is LGHNA and CDR2 is YNFKEQ in the germline V gene.

The origin of this receptor is a man aged 25-45 years with Graves' ophthalmopathy. The chain joins TRBV4-2 to TRBJ2-1, with TRBD2 identical over 7 bases. Input material: blood. CDR3 region: CASSPRTSPRNEQFF. The CDR3 DNA is TGTGCCAGCAGCCCCCGGACTAGTCCTCGCAATGAGCAGTTCTTC.